This note documents a single T cell receptor (beta chain) sequence. The data stem from a study of shared clonotypes between healthy human individuals. Trimming removed 2 bases from V and 8 bases from J, with 9 bases in between. The CDR3 has 13 residues. The germline V gene encodes CDR1 SGHTA and CDR2 FQGNSA. Here immunoSEQ multiplex PCR was the method, and the copy in TCRdb shows in-frame clones only, minus some. The sample holds hundreds of thousands of clones, 74% seen once. This TCR derives from a woman in her 30s in good health. What was sequenced was memory CD4+ T cells sorted from blood. Regarding subset: CD45RA-negative fraction. The chain couples TRBV7-2 to TRBJ1-4; no definite D call. The CDR3 nucleotides are TGTGCCAGCAGCTTATCGTCATACGAAAAACTGTTTTTT. As protein: CASSLSSYEKLFF.